This TCR beta chain appears in the sequencing data of a study of beta chain features in type 1 diabetes. Looking at the study overall: Sorted cells examined across all samples numbered roughly 99,000,000.

General study results and limits: Any HLA effect on TCRB rearrangement was left unresolved by small sub-analyses. Naive, central memory and Treg TCRB repertoires appeared more alike in patients than in healthy donors.

The CDR3 runs to 15 residues. Germline V lookup: CDR1 PRHDT, CDR2 FYEKMQ (reference sequence). Losses at the gene ends were 6 bases for V and 2 bases for J; bases not matched to a gene: 5. Of the isolated RNA, all was reverse transcribed, and so the sequenced material was expressed TCRB transcripts. Sequenced by immunoSEQ multiplex PCR; TCRdb stores in-frame clones only, minus some. The table records a few hundred thousand clones, approximately 9.9% of them present only once. Researchers reported sorting CD4+ naive, central memory, regulatory and stem cell-like memory cells via CD45RO/CCR7/CD25/CD127/CD95/CD27. As for this clone: The antigen remains unidentified.

The chain carries TRBV13 and TRBJ2-1, with 9 bases matching TRBD2. The sequencing input was naive CD4+ T cells from blood. The TCR comes from a young woman in good health. CDR3 loop: CASSPSGRTYNEQFF. CDR3 nucleotides: TGTGCCAGCAGTCCAAGCGGGAGGACCTACAATGAGCAGTTCTTC.